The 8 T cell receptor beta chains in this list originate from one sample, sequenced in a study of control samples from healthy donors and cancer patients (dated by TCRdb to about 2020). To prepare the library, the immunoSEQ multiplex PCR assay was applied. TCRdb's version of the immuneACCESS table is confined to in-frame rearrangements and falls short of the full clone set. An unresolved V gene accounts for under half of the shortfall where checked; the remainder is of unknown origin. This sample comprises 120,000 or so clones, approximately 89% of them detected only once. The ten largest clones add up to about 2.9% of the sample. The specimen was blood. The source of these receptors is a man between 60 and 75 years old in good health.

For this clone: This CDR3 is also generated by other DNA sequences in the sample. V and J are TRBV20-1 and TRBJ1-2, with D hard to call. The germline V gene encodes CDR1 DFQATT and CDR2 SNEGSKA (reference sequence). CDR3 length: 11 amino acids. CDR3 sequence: CSAGGLYGYTF. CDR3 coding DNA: TGCAGCGCTGGTGGGTTATATGGCTACACCTTC.

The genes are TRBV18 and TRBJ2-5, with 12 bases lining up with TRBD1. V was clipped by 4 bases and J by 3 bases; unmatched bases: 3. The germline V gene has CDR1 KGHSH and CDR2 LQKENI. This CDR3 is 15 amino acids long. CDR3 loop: CASSRGTGGKETQYF. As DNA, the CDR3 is TGTGCCAGCTCACGCGGGACAGGGGGCAAAGAGACCCAGTACTTC.

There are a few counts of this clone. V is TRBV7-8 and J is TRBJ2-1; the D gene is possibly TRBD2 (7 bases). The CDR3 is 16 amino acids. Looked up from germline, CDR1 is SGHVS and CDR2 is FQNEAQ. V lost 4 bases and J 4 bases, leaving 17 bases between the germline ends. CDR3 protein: CASSSHGGGQYNEQFF. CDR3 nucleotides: TGTGCCAGCAGCTCCCACGGCGGGGGACAATACAATGAGCAGTTCTTC.

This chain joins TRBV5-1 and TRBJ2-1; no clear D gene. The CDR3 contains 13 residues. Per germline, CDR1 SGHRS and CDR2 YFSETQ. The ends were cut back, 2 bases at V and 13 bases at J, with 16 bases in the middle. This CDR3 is CASSFHHFPAQFF. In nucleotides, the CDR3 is TGCGCCAGCAGCTTCCACCACTTCCCTGCCCAGTTCTTC.

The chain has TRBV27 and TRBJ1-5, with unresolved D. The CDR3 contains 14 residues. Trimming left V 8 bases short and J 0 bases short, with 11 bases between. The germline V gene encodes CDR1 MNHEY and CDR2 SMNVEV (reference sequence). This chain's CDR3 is CASARENSNQPQHF. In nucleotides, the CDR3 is TGTGCCAGCGCCCGTGAGAATAGCAATCAGCCCCAGCATTTT.

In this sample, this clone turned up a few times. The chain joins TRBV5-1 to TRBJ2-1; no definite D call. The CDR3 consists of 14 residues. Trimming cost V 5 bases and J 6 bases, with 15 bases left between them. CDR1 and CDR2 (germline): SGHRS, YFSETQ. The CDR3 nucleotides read TGCGCCAGCAGGTCTCACCTGATCGGCAATGAGCAGTTCTTC. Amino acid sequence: CASRSHLIGNEQFF. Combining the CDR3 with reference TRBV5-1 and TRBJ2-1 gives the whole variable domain KAGVTQTPRYLIKTRGQQVTLSCSPISGHRSVSWYQQTPGQGLQFLFEYFSETQRNKGNFPGRFSGRQFSNSRSEMNVSTLELGDSALYLCASRSHLIGNEQFFGPGTRLTVL.

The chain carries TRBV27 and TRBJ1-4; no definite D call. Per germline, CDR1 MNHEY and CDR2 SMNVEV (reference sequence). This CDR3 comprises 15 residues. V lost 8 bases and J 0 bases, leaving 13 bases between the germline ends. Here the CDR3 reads CASGQLVATNEKLFF. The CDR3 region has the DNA TGTGCCAGCGGGCAGTTAGTTGCAACTAATGAAAAACTGTTTTTT. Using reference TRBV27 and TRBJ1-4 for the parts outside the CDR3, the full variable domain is EAQVTQNPRYLITVTGKKLTVTCSQNMNHEYMSWYRQDPGLGLRQIYYSMNVEVTDKGDVPEGYKVSRKEKRNFPLILESPSPNQTSLYFCASGQLVATNEKLFFGSGTQLSVL.

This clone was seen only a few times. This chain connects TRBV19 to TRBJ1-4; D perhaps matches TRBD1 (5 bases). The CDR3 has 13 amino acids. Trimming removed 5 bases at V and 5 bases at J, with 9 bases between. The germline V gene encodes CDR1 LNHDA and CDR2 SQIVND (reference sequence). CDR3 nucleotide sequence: TGTGCCAGTAGTCAGGGCTTGAATGAAAAACTGTTTTTT. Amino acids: CASSQGLNEKLFF.